The 3 T cell receptor beta chains in this list originate from one sample, sequenced in a study of T cell changes during pregnancy in multiple sclerosis. Sequenced by immunoSEQ multiplex PCR; TCRdb stores in-frame clones only, minus some. The repertoire holds tens of thousands of clones, with less than 95% as singletons. The specimen comprised peripheral blood, sampled in the second trimester of pregnancy. The receptors here all came from a female donor in good health, enrolled as a control in a pregnancy study.

This clone came up a few times. This rearrangement joins TRBV30 to TRBJ1-6, with 10 bases identical to TRBD1. Per the germline V gene, CDR1 is GTSNPN and CDR2 is SVGIG (reference sequence). V gave up 3 bases and J gave up 10 bases; unmatched junction bases: 9. The length of the CDR3 is 15 residues. This CDR3 is CAWSGGQGIRSPLHF. CDR3 DNA: TGTGCCTGGAGCGGGGGACAGGGGATTAGGTCACCCCTCCACTTT.

The genes are TRBV19 and TRBJ2-7; 7 nucleotides line up with TRBD1. CDR1 LNHDA and CDR2 SQIVND come from the germline V gene (reference sequence). The J segment lost 7 bases and the V segment lost 5 bases, leaving 11 bases of the junction unmatched. The CDR3 is 14 residues long. The CDR3, as DNA: TGTGCCAGTAGTTCTACACCGACAGGGACAGAGCAGTACTTC. It translates to CASSSTPTGTEQYF. Variable domain in full (rest from reference TRBV19 and TRBJ2-7): DGGITQSPKYLFRKEGQNVTLSCEQNLNHDAMYWYRQDPGQGLRLIYYSQIVNDFQKGDIAEGYSVSREKKESFPLTVTSAQKNPTAFYLCASSSTPTGTEQYFGPGTRLTVT.

This chain links TRBV5-6 with TRBJ2-7; a weak D match, TRBD1 (5 bases). V was shortened by 2 bases and J by 4 bases, with 13 bases between the two germline ends. Germline V gene sequence: CDR1 SGHDT, CDR2 YYEEEE. The CDR3 sequence is 14 residues long. CDR3 coding DNA: TGTGCCAGCAGCTTTAGGGGTTCGAGTTACGAGCAGTACTTC. This translates into CASSFRGSSYEQYF.